A selection of T cell receptor beta chains follows, all from one sample in a study of T cell changes during pregnancy in multiple sclerosis. Assay used: immunoSEQ multiplex PCR; TCRdb lists only in-frame clones, some missing. The sample shows around 97,000 clones, over 75% of them seen only once. Sequenced material: peripheral blood, taken in the second trimester of pregnancy. Receptors originate from a female donor in good health, enrolled as a control in a pregnancy study. The conserved cysteine and the conserved F or W are not part of the CDR3 here.

V: TRBV4-1
length: 13
CDR3: ASSQGQSDSYEQY

V: TRBV27
length: 18
CDR3: ASSTLPGTSGTGYTGELF

V: TRBV7-9
length: 13
CDR3: ASSLRQGADRGYT

V: TRBV6-5
length: 12
CDR3: ASSYDSSGNTIY

V: TRBV2
length: 13
CDR3: ASSVGSSYNSPLH

V: TRBV9
length: 13
CDR3: ASSVGAGDNSPLH

V: TRBV25-1
length: 9
CDR3: ASSQSYEQY

V: TRBV5-1
length: 13
CDR3: ASTFLLAGAPEQF

V: TRBV7-9
length: 12
CDR3: ASSWDRVIGGQH

V: TRBV7-9
length: 13
CDR3: ASSLRSGQGTEAF

V: TRBV7-2
length: 12
CDR3: ASRRPSGAETQY